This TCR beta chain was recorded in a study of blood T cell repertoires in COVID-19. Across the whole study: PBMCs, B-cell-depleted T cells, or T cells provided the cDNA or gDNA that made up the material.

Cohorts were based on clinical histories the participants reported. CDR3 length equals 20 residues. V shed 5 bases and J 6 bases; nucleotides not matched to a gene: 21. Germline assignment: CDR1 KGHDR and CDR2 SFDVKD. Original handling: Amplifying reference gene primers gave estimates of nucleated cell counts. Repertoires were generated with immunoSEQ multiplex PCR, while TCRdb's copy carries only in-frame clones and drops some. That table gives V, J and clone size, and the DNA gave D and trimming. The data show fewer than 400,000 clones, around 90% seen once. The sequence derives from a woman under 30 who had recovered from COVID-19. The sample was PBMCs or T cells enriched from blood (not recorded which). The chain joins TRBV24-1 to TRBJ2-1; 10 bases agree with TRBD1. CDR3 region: CATSGITGTGVAGTRNEQFF. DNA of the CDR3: TGTGCCACCAGTGGTATAACCGGGACAGGGGTCGCAGGGACTCGCAATGAGCAGTTCTTC.